A single sample gave rise to the 17 T cell receptor beta chains below, sequenced in a study of OX40 agonist ivuxolimab in advanced cancers. The method was immunoSEQ multiplex PCR; TCRdb's version includes in-frame clones alone and lacks a portion of them. The sample lists around 79,000 clones, roughly nine tenths occurring once. The starting material was CD4+ or CD8+ T cells sorted from blood, obtained in a trial of the OX40 agonist ivuxolimab. The receptors shown here come from an adult with an advanced solid tumor such as melanoma, head and neck, liver or kidney cancer.

This chain links TRBV6-5 with TRBJ1-1; no firm D call. Germline CDR1 and CDR2: MNHEY and SVGAGI. This CDR3 spans 13 amino acids. V was pared by 10 bases and J by 3 bases, with 15 bases between. The CDR3 sequence is CAISPGPYTEAFF. The CDR3 nucleotides are TGTGCCATTAGCCCCGGCCCTTACACTGAAGCTTTCTTT.

The rearrangement joins TRBV7-6 to TRBJ1-4; 10 positions match TRBD1. Germline V gene lookup returns CDR1 SGHVS and CDR2 FNYEAQ. This CDR3 is built from 14 residues. The ends lost 5 bases at V and 7 bases at J; junction bases unmatched: 4. The CDR3 DNA follows: TGTGCCAGCAGCACGGGACAGGGGTTTGAAAAACTGTTTTTT. Protein: CASSTGQGFEKLFF.

The J gene is TRBJ2-7, the V gene TRBV6-1, with D perhaps given as TRBD1 or TRBD2 (6 bases each). CDR1 and CDR2 (germline): MNHNS, SASEGT. CDR3 length: 16 residues. Between the trimmed V and J ends, which lost 0 bases and 1 base, there was a span of 13 bases. The CDR3 sequence is CASSEAIGGQSYEQYF. The CDR3 nucleotides read TGTGCCAGCAGTGAAGCAATCGGGGGACAATCCTACGAGCAGTACTTC.

V is TRBV9 and J is TRBJ2-7, with a tentative D call TRBD1 (5 bases). Germline loops: CDR1 SGDLS, CDR2 YYNGEE. V dropped 1 base and J dropped 0 bases, with 11 bases sitting between them. The CDR3 consists of 15 residues. This CDR3 is CASSVWGESSYEQYF. CDR3 DNA sequence: TGTGCCAGCAGCGTATGGGGCGAGAGCTCCTACGAGCAGTACTTC.

The genes are TRBV7-7 and TRBJ2-5; 8 bases line up with TRBD2. Trimming cost V 5 bases and J 5 bases; bases outside gene matches: 4. Looked up from germline, CDR1 is SSHAT and CDR2 is FNYEAQ (reference sequence). This CDR3 comprises 13 residues. DNA of the CDR3: TGTGCCAGCAGCCGGGGGGGGCTTGAGACCCAGTACTTC. Protein: CASSRGGLETQYF.

The chain carries TRBV7-9 and TRBJ1-2; D unresolved. V shed 2 bases and J shed 6 bases, with 10 bases lying between them. Germline values: CDR1 SEHNR, CDR2 FQNEAQ (reference sequence). The CDR3 is 13 amino acids. The CDR3 protein is CASSLWEGDGYTF. The DNA for the CDR3 is TGTGCCAGCAGCTTATGGGAGGGAGATGGCTACACCTTC.

To note about this clone: This sample includes further DNA sequences coding for the same CDR3. The chain links TRBV11-3 to TRBJ2-1; D is possibly TRBD1 or TRBD2 (5 bases each). Germline CDR1 is SGHNT and CDR2 is YENEEA. Trimming took 2 bases from V and 7 from J, leaving 15 bases between them. This CDR3 region has 15 residues. CDR3 nucleotides: TGTGCCAGCAGCTTAACCGGGACGGCCCTGAATGAGCAGTTCTTC. Protein product: CASSLTGTALNEQFF.

The chain carries TRBV7-9 and TRBJ1-1; 12 bases map to TRBD1. The CDR3 totals 15 residues. J lost 5 bases, V lost 5 bases, and 6 bases had no gene match. The germline CDR1 and CDR2 sequences are SEHNR and FQNEAQ (reference sequence). The CDR3 sequence: CASSGRDRGRTEAFF. CDR3 DNA: TGTGCCAGCAGCGGCCGGGACAGGGGGCGTACTGAAGCTTTCTTT.

The chain carries TRBV18 and TRBJ2-7; possibly TRBD1 for D (5 bases). Germline values: CDR1 KGHSH, CDR2 LQKENI. The CDR3 is 17 residues long. Trimming took 2 bases from V and 2 from J, leaving 19 bases between them. The chain's CDR3 is CASSPEGATPAPYEQYF. CDR3 nucleotides: TGTGCCAGCTCACCAGAAGGGGCCACTCCGGCCCCCTACGAGCAGTACTTC.

J is TRBJ1-4 and V is TRBV9; D is possibly TRBD1 (5 bases). V gave up 3 bases and J gave up 8 bases, with 14 bases separating them. The length of the CDR3 is 14 residues. The germline gives CDR1 SGDLS, CDR2 YYNGEE. CDR3 sequence: CASSDGDALEKLFF. CDR3 coding DNA: TGTGCCAGCAGCGACGGGGACGCTTTAGAAAAACTGTTTTTT.

The V and J genes are TRBV9 and TRBJ2-3; 8 bases match TRBD1. Losses at the gene ends were 7 bases for V and 5 bases for J; bases not matched to a gene: 6. In germline, CDR1 is SGDLS, CDR2 YYNGEE. The CDR3 extends over 13 amino acids. CDR3 in DNA: TGTGCCAGCGCGGACAGGGTGCAAGATACGCAGTATTTT. Translated: CASADRVQDTQYF. Supplemented by reference TRBV9 and TRBJ2-3, the full variable domain reads DSGVTQTPKHLITATGQRVTLRCSPRSGDLSVYWYQQSLDQGLQFLIQYYNGEERAKGNILERFSAQQFPDLHSELNLSSLELGDSALYFCASADRVQDTQYFGPGTRLTVL.

J is TRBJ2-1 and V is TRBV6-5; 10 bases are shared with TRBD1. The junction had 6 bases not matched to a gene; V was cut back by 6 bases and J by 4 bases. CDR1 and CDR2 from the germline V gene are MNHEY and SVGAGI. CDR3 length equals 15 residues. The CDR3 is CASSMGQGMYNEQFF. The CDR3 DNA follows: TGTGCCAGCAGCATGGGACAGGGGATGTACAATGAGCAGTTCTTC.

This chain links TRBV7-8 with TRBJ1-3; 8 nucleotides align to TRBD1. The germline V gene encodes CDR1 SGHVS and CDR2 FQNEAQ. V dropped 6 bases and J dropped 0; count of bases not matched to a gene: 4. The CDR3 has 15 residues. The CDR3 DNA reads as TGTGCCAGCAGGACAGGGGCCGACTCTGGAAACACCATATATTTT. This translates into CASRTGADSGNTIYF.

The CDR3 sequence: CASSLRQGEGYGYTF. CDR3 bases: TGTGCCAGCAGCTTAAGGCAGGGCGAGGGATATGGCTACACCTTC. This chain connects TRBV7-9 to TRBJ1-2; the D gene is possibly TRBD1 (5 bases). The CDR3 sequence is 15 residues long. CDR1 and CDR2 (germline): SEHNR, FQNEAQ (reference sequence). V was shortened by 2 bases and J by 5 bases, with 15 bases between the two germline ends.

The V call is TRBV11-2, the J call TRBJ2-3; D remains unclear. V was trimmed by 5 bases and J by 6 bases, leaving 18 bases between them. CDR1 SGHAT and CDR2 FQNNGV come from the germline V gene. This CDR3 spans 15 amino acids. The CDR3 is CASSPYPEVSDTQYF. In DNA form, the CDR3 reads TGTGCCAGCAGCCCCTACCCAGAAGTGTCGGATACGCAGTATTTT.

This clone was seen only a few times. The gene calls are TRBV4-3 and TRBJ1-2; maybe TRBD1 (6 bases). This CDR3 spans 15 amino acids. Trimming cost V 0 bases and J 8 bases, with 16 bases left between them. Germline lookup yields CDR1 LGHNA and CDR2 YSLEER. As DNA, the CDR3 is TGCGCCAGCAGCCAAGAGCTTGTGGGGGGCCAGGGCTACACCTTC. This codes for CASSQELVGGQGYTF.

The gene calls are TRBV19 and TRBJ2-3; 8 bases match TRBD1. The CDR3 has 14 amino acids. Per germline, CDR1 LNHDA and CDR2 SQIVND (reference sequence). V shed 11 bases and J 1 base; nucleotides not matched to a gene: 8. CDR3 in amino acids: CASSGQGGTDTQYF. Written as DNA, the CDR3 is TGTGCCTCCAGCGGACAGGGTGGCACAGATACGCAGTATTTT.